This entry describes one TCR beta chain. The data are from a study of blood T cell repertoires in COVID-19. Across the study: There were acute and convalescent COVID-19 samples, and they came from the United States, Italy and Spain. Sources were T cells, B-cell-depleted T cells, or PBMCs; the material itself was cDNA or gDNA.

Methods used by the authors: Amplification with reference gene primers provided the estimates of nucleated cell counts. TCRdb keeps only in-frame clones here, not all; method: immunoSEQ multiplex PCR. V and J calls and clone size follow that table, whereas D and trimming were derived from the DNA. The sample records roughly 150,000 clones, 90% to 95% being singletons. Per germline, CDR1 SGHTA and CDR2 FQGNSA. The V and J ends lost 1 base and 6 bases respectively, with 10 bases between them. The CDR3 has 13 amino acids. The source material was peripheral blood. The clonotype was recovered from a woman aged 55-70 years with COVID-19, enrolled during active disease. This sequence joins TRBV7-2 and TRBJ2-7; D perhaps matches TRBD2 (6 bases). Here the CDR3 reads CASSLGGVLEQYF. CDR3 nucleotides: TGTGCCAGCAGCTTAGGGGGGGTCCTCGAGCAGTACTTC.